The clone carrying this TCR beta chain was seen a handful of times. These data come from a study of blood T cell repertoires in COVID-19. Using immunoSEQ multiplex PCR, the repertoire was profiled, and TCRdb retains in-frame clones only, with some absent. This table has about 150,000 clones, roughly 93% appearing once. J lost 5 bases, V lost 3 bases, and 11 bases had no gene match. The CDR3 is made up of 16 amino acids. Germline V gene lookup returns CDR1 LGHDT and CDR2 YNNKEL (reference sequence). This chain links TRBV3-1 (or the pseudogene TRBV3-2) with TRBJ2-3; TRBD1 aligns across 7 bases. This clonotype was obtained from a man aged 18 to 29 with COVID-19, enrolled during active disease. The sample consisted of peripheral blood. Here the CDR3 reads CASSHPSAQGKDTQYF. The CDR3 DNA reads TGTGCCAGCAGCCACCCGAGCGCACAGGGGAAAGATACGCAGTATTTT.